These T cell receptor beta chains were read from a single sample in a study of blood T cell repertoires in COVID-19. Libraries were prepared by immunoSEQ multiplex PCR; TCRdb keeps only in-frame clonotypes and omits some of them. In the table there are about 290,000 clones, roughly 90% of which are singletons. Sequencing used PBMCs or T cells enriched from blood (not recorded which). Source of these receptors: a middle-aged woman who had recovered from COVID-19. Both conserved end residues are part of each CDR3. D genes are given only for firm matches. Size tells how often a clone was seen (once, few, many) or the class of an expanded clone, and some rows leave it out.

CASSLFAAPLANYGYTF TGCGCCAGCAGCTTGTTTGCGGCCCCTCTCGCTAACTATGGCTACACCTTC - TRBV5-1 once TRBJ1-2
CASSQDDSSPLHF TGCGCCAGCAGCCAAGATGACTCCTCACCCCTCCACTTT - TRBV4-1 - TRBJ1-6
CASSPTGQGQNSPLHF TGTGCCAGCAGCCCCACCGGACAGGGTCAGAATTCACCCCTCCACTTT TRBD1 TRBV5-5 - TRBJ1-6
CASSYTGNQPQHF TGTGCCAGTAGTTACACAGGTAATCAGCCCCAGCATTTT - TRBV19 few TRBJ1-5
CASSGRREKLFF TGTGCCAGCAGTGGCAGGAGGGAAAAACTGTTTTTT - TRBV2 - TRBJ1-4
CASSETAGPQHF TGTGCCAGCAGTGAAACCGCAGGGCCCCAGCATTTT - TRBV2 - TRBJ1-5
CASSLWQGGGSNTEAFF TGCGCCAGCAGCTTGTGGCAGGGGGGAGGTTCGAACACTGAAGCTTTCTTT TRBD1 TRBV5-1 once TRBJ1-1
CASSQDRVHEQYF TGTGCCAGCTCTCAGGACAGGGTCCACGAGCAGTACTTC TRBD1 TRBV18 - TRBJ2-7
CASSRQGNTEAFF TGTGCCAGCAGCCGACAGGGGAACACTGAAGCTTTCTTT TRBD1 TRBV6-5 once TRBJ1-1
CASSRGRLNTGELFF TGTGCCAGTAGTCGTGGCAGGCTGAACACCGGGGAGCTGTTTTTT - TRBV19 - TRBJ2-2
CASSQGFGPNAWGYTF TGCGCCAGCAGCCAAGGATTTGGGCCTAACGCCTGGGGCTACACCTTC - TRBV4-1 - TRBJ1-2
CASSLGGGGRDTQYF TGTGCCAGCAGCTTGGGTGGCGGGGGAAGAGATACGCAGTATTTT TRBD2 TRBV5-4 - TRBJ2-3
CASSVDPGTIWGYTF TGTGCCAGCAGCGTAGATCCGGGTACCATATGGGGCTACACCTTC - TRBV9 - TRBJ1-2
CASSFSSGGKDTQYF TGTGCCAGCAGTTTTTCTAGCGGGGGGAAAGATACGCAGTATTTT TRBD2 TRBV27 - TRBJ2-3
CAISRDRVLMIGETQYF TGTGCCATCAGCCGGGACAGGGTATTGATGATCGGAGAGACCCAGTACTTC TRBD1 TRBV10-3 - TRBJ2-5
CASSLGGGLYNEQFF TGTGCCAGCAGCTTAGGGGGGGGGCTCTACAATGAGCAGTTCTTC - TRBV11-3 once TRBJ2-1
CASSQDRANYGYTF TGTGCCAGCTCCCAGGACAGGGCAAACTATGGCTACACCTTC TRBD1 TRBV18 - TRBJ1-2
CASSFDSRDSVNYGYTF TGTGCCAGTAGTTTCGATAGCCGGGACAGCGTTAACTATGGCTACACCTTC TRBD1 TRBV19 once TRBJ1-2
CASKEQGAREAFF TGTGCCAGTAAGGAGCAGGGGGCGAGAGAAGCTTTCTTT TRBD1 TRBV19 few TRBJ1-1
CASSQTLAGDTDTQYF TGCGCCAGCAGCCAAACACTAGCGGGAGATACAGATACGCAGTATTTT TRBD2 TRBV5-1 - TRBJ2-3
CASSPEALDGEFF TGTGCCAGCAGTCCAGAGGCGCTCGACGGGGAGTTCTTC - TRBV12-3/TRBV12-4 - TRBJ2-1
CASSNHRGGNSPLHF TGTGCCAGCAGTAACCACAGGGGAGGTAATTCACCCCTCCACTTT TRBD1 TRBV2 - TRBJ1-6
CASRDGGANEQFF TGTGCCAGCAGGGACGGGGGGGCCAATGAGCAGTTCTTC TRBD2 TRBV2 few TRBJ2-1
CASSLQGADSPLHF TGTGCCAGCAGCTTACAGGGGGCAGATTCACCCCTCCACTTT TRBD1 TRBV7-9 - TRBJ1-6
CASSYTRAHNEQFF TGTGCCAGCAGCTATACTAGGGCACACAATGAGCAGTTCTTC - TRBV3-1/TRBV3-2 few TRBJ2-1
CASTEGALNTEAFF TGTGCCAGTACAGAAGGGGCTCTGAACACTGAAGCTTTCTTT - TRBV19 - TRBJ1-1
CASSPGAGSLNEQFF TGTGCCAGCTCACCGGGGGCAGGGTCCCTCAATGAGCAGTTCTTC - TRBV18 once TRBJ2-1
CASSPQGPEETQYF TGCGCCAGCAGCCCACAGGGGCCGGAGGAGACCCAGTACTTC TRBD1 TRBV5-1 once TRBJ2-5
CASSPVGGEDTDTQYF TGTGCCAGCTCTCCCGTCGGTGGTGAAGACACAGATACGCAGTATTTT - TRBV18 - TRBJ2-3
CASSPRLGAAPLETQYF TGTGCCAGCAGCCCCCGACTGGGGGCGGCTCCGTTAGAGACCCAGTACTTC - TRBV7-3 - TRBJ2-5
CASSYQQGAGTEAFF TGTGCCAGCAGCTACCAACAGGGGGCAGGCACTGAAGCTTTCTTT TRBD1 TRBV11-2 once TRBJ1-1
CASSPWDRREAEAFF TGTGCCAGCAGTCCGTGGGACAGAAGAGAAGCTGAAGCTTTCTTT TRBD1 TRBV27 - TRBJ1-1
CATSGPRQGLGEQYF TGTGCCACCAGCGGCCCGCGGCAGGGCTTGGGGGAGCAGTACTTC - TRBV15 - TRBJ2-7
CASSLEGGGALYNEQFF TGCGCCAGCAGCTTGGAAGGCGGGGGGGCCCTATACAATGAGCAGTTCTTC TRBD2 TRBV5-1 - TRBJ2-1
CASSLAGGTATYEQYF TGCGCCAGCAGCTTGGCCGGGGGGACTGCCACCTACGAGCAGTACTTC TRBD2 TRBV5-1 - TRBJ2-7
CSARVADEQFF TGCAGTGCTAGAGTAGCGGATGAGCAGTTCTTC - TRBV20-1 - TRBJ2-1
CASREGAFENEQFF TGTGCCAGCAGGGAAGGGGCCTTTGAAAATGAGCAGTTCTTC - TRBV2 - TRBJ2-1
CASIGTERFNSPLHF TGTGCCAGCATAGGGACAGAAAGGTTTAATTCACCCCTCCACTTT TRBD1 TRBV6-5 - TRBJ1-6
CASSLDLGQRNTEAFF TGTGCCAGCAGCTTGGACCTTGGACAGAGAAACACTGAAGCTTTCTTT - TRBV11-2 - TRBJ1-1
CAWSGQGGNTIYF TGTGCCTGGAGTGGACAGGGGGGAAACACCATATATTTT TRBD1 TRBV30 - TRBJ1-3
CASSLGSTGAYEQYF TGTGCCAGCAGCTTAGGTTCTACAGGGGCCTACGAGCAGTACTTC TRBD1 TRBV7-2 - TRBJ2-7
CASSSRNTEAFF TGTGCCAGCAGTTCCCGGAACACTGAAGCTTTCTTT - TRBV12-3/TRBV12-4 - TRBJ1-1
CASSPQSQSRSYEQYF TGCGCCAGCAGCCCCCAGTCCCAAAGTCGCTCCTACGAGCAGTACTTC - TRBV5-1 - TRBJ2-7
CASSSSAGGNNQPQHF TGTGCCAGCTCTTCTTCCGCGGGGGGCAACAATCAGCCCCAGCATTTT - TRBV18 few TRBJ1-5
CASSLVGEGVGDEQFF TGCGCCAGCAGCTTGGTGGGAGAGGGAGTGGGCGATGAGCAGTTCTTC - TRBV5-1 - TRBJ2-1
CASSFPSDRGGRNTEAFF TGTGCCAGCAGTTTTCCGTCAGACAGGGGCGGACGGAACACTGAAGCTTTCTTT TRBD1 TRBV28 - TRBJ1-1
CASSTFAGGTMLGYTF TGTGCCAGCAGTACATTCGCGGGGGGGACTATGCTTGGCTACACCTTC - TRBV27 - TRBJ1-2
CASSRGYSQETQYF TGTGCCAGCAGCCGCGGGTACTCGCAAGAGACCCAGTACTTC - TRBV7-2 few TRBJ2-5